The 14 T cell receptor beta chains listed next were all sequenced from one sample in a study of vaccination and CD4 T cells after COVID-19. Stated time point: late sampling 161 to 241 days after vaccination in a few convalescent patients. Treatment specified: roughly 11-day PBMC culture with coronavirus spike peptide pools or control peptides (ViraFEST assay). The antigens for these receptors are not known. CD4+ T cells that had been cultured provided DNA sequenced with the Oncomine TCR Beta short-read assay. TCRdb passed the PCR reads through MiXCR, listing each CDR3 protein once. This sample has about 21,000 distinct CDR3 sequences, with about a third found just once. Sequenced here: CD4+ T cells from blood, cultured in vitro, sampled about 7 months after SARS-CoV-2 vaccination. Receptors were obtained from a human donor who had recovered from COVID-19.

The rearrangement uses TRBV20-1 and TRBJ1-1, with 10 bases aligning to TRBD1. The CDR3 is made up of 15 amino acids. Germline V lookup: CDR1 DFQATT, CDR2 SNEGSKA (reference sequence). The CDR3 DNA follows: TGCAGCGCCGACAGGGGGCAGACGATGAACACTGAAGCTTTCTTT. Its translation: CSADRGQTMNTEAFF.

This clonotype has just a few counts. The chain is built from TRBV18 and TRBJ2-3; D remains unclear. Germline V gene lookup returns CDR1 KGHSH and CDR2 LQKENI. V lost 3 bases and J lost 2, with 9 bases in between. The CDR3 is 14 amino acids. The CDR3 region is CASSPTPATDTQYF. Written as DNA, the CDR3 is TGTGCCAGCTCACCCACGCCAGCCACAGATACGCAGTATTTT.

This clonotype was found a few times. This sequence joins TRBV6-1 and TRBJ2-5; D may be TRBD2 (6 bases). The germline V gene has CDR1 MNHNS and CDR2 SASEGT. This CDR3 region has 13 residues. The germline V and J ends were trimmed by 7 bases and 1 base, with 10 bases remaining between them. The CDR3 sequence is CASTEGLQETQYF. The CDR3 DNA is TGTGCCAGCACTGAGGGACTCCAAGAGACCCAGTACTTC.

The chain combines TRBV7-2 with TRBJ2-2; D is possibly TRBD2 (6 bases). V lost 5 bases and J 1 base, leaving 8 bases between the germline ends. Germline-derived CDR1 and CDR2 are SGHTA and FQGNSA. The CDR3 is made up of 14 amino acids. CDR3 sequence (DNA): TGTGCCAGCAGCCGGGGGAGGAACACCGGGGAGCTGTTTTTT. It encodes CASSRGRNTGELFF.

This clonotype was counted a few times. This rearrangement joins TRBV19 to TRBJ1-1; D ambiguous. The CDR3 runs 14 residues. Germline-derived CDR1 and CDR2 are LNHDA and SQIVND (reference sequence). Trimming pared 4 bases from V and 1 base from J, leaving 10 bases between. The CDR3 DNA reads TGTGCCAGTAGTACGAGGCCAGAGAACACTGAAGCTTTCTTT. Amino acid sequence: CASSTRPENTEAFF. Combining the CDR3 with reference TRBV19 and TRBJ1-1 gives the whole variable domain DGGITQSPKYLFRKEGQNVTLSCEQNLNHDAMYWYRQDPGQGLRLIYYSQIVNDFQKGDIAEGYSVSREKKESFPLTVTSAQKNPTAFYLCASSTRPENTEAFFGQGTRLTVV.

Points on this clonotype: Sequence at one end of the junction differs from germline and may be a read error. This chain links TRBV7-9 with TRBJ2-1, with 11 bases matching TRBD2. Germline V gene sequence: CDR1 SEHNR, CDR2 FQNEAQ (reference sequence). The CDR3 contains 16 residues. CDR3 region: CASSPTLAGVYNGQFF. Written as DNA, the CDR3 is TGTGCCAGCAGCCCAACACTAGCGGGGGTCTACAATGGGCAGTTCTTC. The full variable domain, rest sourced from reference TRBV7-9 and TRBJ2-1, is DTGVSQNPRHKITKRGQNVTFRCDPISEHNRLYWYRQTLGQGPEFLTYFQNEAQLEKSRLLSDRFSAERPKGSFSTLEIQRTEQGDSAMYLCASSPTLAGVYNGQFFGPGTRLTVL.

This clonotype was seen a single time. The chain links TRBV20-1 to TRBJ2-7; the D gene is possibly TRBD1 (5 bases). Germline CDR1 and CDR2: DFQATT and SNEGSKA (reference sequence). With 5 bases removed from V and 7 bases from J, the gap between germline ends came to 12 bases. The CDR3 is made up of 11 amino acids. In nucleotides, the CDR3 is TGCAGTGCTCTGACAGTAATGGAGCAGTACTTC. Translated: CSALTVMEQYF.

V is TRBV15 and J is TRBJ1-5, with a weak D call TRBD1 (5 bases). The germline CDR1 and CDR2 sequences are LNHNV and YYDKDF (reference sequence). V was pared by 1 base and J by 3 bases, with 10 bases between. The CDR3 is 15 residues long. CDR3 sequence: CATSRGDLLNQPQHF. The CDR3 DNA reads as TGTGCCACCAGCAGAGGGGACTTACTCAATCAGCCCCAGCATTTT.

This clonotype was observed a handful of times. V gene TRBV7-9 combines with J gene TRBJ1-2; D is undetermined. CDR1 and CDR2 from the germline V gene are SEHNR and FQNEAQ (reference sequence). The CDR3 runs 15 residues. V dropped 5 bases and J dropped 2 bases, with 15 bases sitting between them. The CDR3 spells CASSLRTESNYGYTF. CDR3 DNA: TGTGCCAGCAGCCTACGGACTGAGTCGAACTATGGCTACACCTTC. Combining the CDR3 with reference TRBV7-9 and TRBJ1-2 gives the whole variable domain DTGVSQNPRHKITKRGQNVTFRCDPISEHNRLYWYRQTLGQGPEFLTYFQNEAQLEKSRLLSDRFSAERPKGSFSTLEIQRTEQGDSAMYLCASSLRTESNYGYTFGSGTRLTVV.

The genes are TRBV19 and TRBJ2-3; D is tentatively TRBD1 or TRBD2 (5 bases each). Germline CDR1 and CDR2: LNHDA and SQIVND (reference sequence). Trimming shortened V by 8 bases and J by 4 bases, and 16 bases separated the two germline ends. This CDR3 is 14 amino acids long. CDR3 sequence: CASRPGPTADTQYF. The CDR3 bases are TGTGCCAGTCGTCCGGGACCAACCGCAGATACGCAGTATTTT.

The sample holds a few counts of this clonotype. The chain couples TRBV5-4 to TRBJ2-7, with 11 bases that match TRBD2. CDR1 and CDR2 (germline): SGHNT, YYREEE (reference sequence). Germline trimming cut 0 bases from V and 3 bases from J; bases unmatched to any gene: 2. The CDR3 runs 15 residues. The CDR3 spells CASSLGLAGFYEQYF. CDR3 nucleotide sequence: TGTGCCAGCAGCTTGGGACTAGCGGGATTCTACGAGCAGTACTTC. The variable domain in full, completed from reference TRBV5-4 and TRBJ2-7, reads ETGVTQSPTHLIKTRGQQVTLRCSSQSGHNTVSWYQQALGQGPQFIFQYYREEENGRGNFPPRFSGLQFPNYSSELNVNALELDDSALYLCASSLGLAGFYEQYFGPGTRLTVT.

This clonotype occurred a few times. This chain uses TRBV5-6 with TRBJ2-5, with a tentative D call TRBD1 (6 bases). Germline-derived CDR1 and CDR2 are SGHDT and YYEEEE. Trimming stripped 3 bases from V and 5 bases from J, with 20 bases between. The CDR3 contains 16 residues. The chain's CDR3 is CASSSRGHGDGETQYF. The DNA of the CDR3 is TGTGCCAGCAGCTCCCGGGGACATGGGGACGGGGAGACCCAGTACTTC.

The chain carries TRBV2 and TRBJ2-7, with D perhaps TRBD2 (5 bases). The V end was cut by 6 bases, the J end by 6 bases, with 15 bases between. Germline assignment: CDR1 SNHLY and CDR2 FYNNEI. The CDR3 has 13 residues. The CDR3 here is CASSHPDRGEQYF. DNA of the CDR3: TGTGCCAGCAGCCACCCCGACCGGGGCGAGCAGTACTTC.

The rearrangement links TRBV4-2 to TRBJ2-7; D might be TRBD1 or TRBD2, each matching 5 bases. Germline V gene data show CDR1 as LGHNA and CDR2 as YNFKEQ. The germline V and J ends were trimmed by 2 bases and 3 bases, with 14 bases remaining between them. The CDR3 sequence is 15 residues long. The CDR3 nucleotides are TGTGCCAGCAGCCAAAATGGGGGAGTCGGCTACGAGCAGTACTTC. Translation gives CASSQNGGVGYEQYF.